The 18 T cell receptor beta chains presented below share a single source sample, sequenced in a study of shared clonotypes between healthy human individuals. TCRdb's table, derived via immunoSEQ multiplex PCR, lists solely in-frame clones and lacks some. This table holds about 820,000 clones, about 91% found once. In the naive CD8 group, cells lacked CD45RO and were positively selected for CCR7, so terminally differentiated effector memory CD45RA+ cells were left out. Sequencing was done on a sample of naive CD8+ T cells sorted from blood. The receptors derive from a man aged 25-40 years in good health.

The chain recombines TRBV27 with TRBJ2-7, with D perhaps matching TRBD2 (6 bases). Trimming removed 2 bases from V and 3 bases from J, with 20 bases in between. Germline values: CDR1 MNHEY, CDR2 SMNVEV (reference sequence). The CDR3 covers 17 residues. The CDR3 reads CASSLNFPRDGGYEQYF. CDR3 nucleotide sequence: TGTGCCAGCAGTTTAAATTTCCCCCGGGACGGGGGCTACGAGCAGTACTTC.

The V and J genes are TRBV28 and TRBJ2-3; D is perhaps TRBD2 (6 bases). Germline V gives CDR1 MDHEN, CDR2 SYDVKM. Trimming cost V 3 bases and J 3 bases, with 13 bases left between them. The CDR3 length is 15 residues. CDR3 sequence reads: CASSLLFGGTDTQYF. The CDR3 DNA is TGTGCCAGCAGTTTGTTATTTGGGGGGACAGATACGCAGTATTTT.

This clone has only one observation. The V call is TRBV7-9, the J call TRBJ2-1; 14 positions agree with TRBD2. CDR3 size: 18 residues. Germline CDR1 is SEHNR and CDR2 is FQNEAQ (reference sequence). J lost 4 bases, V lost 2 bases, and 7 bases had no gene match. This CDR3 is CASSLRGLAGVSYNEQFF. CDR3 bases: TGTGCCAGCAGCTTACGGGGACTAGCGGGAGTCTCTTACAATGAGCAGTTCTTC.

In nucleotides, the CDR3 is TGTGCCAGCTCACCTGGAGGACAGGGTATCTCCGGGGAGCTGTTTTTT. Protein product: CASSPGGQGISGELFF. The chain recombines TRBV18 with TRBJ2-2; 8 bases fit TRBD1. Germline CDR1 is KGHSH and CDR2 is LQKENI. The CDR3 sequence is 16 residues long. Trimming removed 3 bases from V and 6 bases from J; junction bases left unmatched: 9.

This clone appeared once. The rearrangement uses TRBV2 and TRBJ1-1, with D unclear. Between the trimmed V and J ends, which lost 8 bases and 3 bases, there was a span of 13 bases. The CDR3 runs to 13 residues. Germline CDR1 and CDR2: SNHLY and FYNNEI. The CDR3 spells CASGGDMDTEAFF. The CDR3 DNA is TGTGCCAGCGGCGGAGATATGGACACTGAAGCTTTCTTT.

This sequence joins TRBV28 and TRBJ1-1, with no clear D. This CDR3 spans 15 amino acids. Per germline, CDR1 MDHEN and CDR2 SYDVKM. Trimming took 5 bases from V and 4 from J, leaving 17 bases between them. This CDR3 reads CASSPKHYLGTEAFF. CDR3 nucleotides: TGTGCCAGCAGTCCCAAACACTACCTTGGCACTGAAGCTTTCTTT.

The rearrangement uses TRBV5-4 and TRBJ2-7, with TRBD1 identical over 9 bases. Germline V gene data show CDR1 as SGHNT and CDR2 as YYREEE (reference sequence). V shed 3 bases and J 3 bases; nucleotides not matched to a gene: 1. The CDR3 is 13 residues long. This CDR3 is CASSSDRGYEQYF. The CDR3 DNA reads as TGTGCCAGCAGCTCGGACAGGGGCTACGAGCAGTACTTC.

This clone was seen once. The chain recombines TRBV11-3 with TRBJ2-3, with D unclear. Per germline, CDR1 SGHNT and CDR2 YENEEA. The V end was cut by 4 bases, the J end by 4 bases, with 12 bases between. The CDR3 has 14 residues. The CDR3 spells CASSSRTAPDTQYF. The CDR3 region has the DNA TGTGCCAGCAGCTCCCGGACGGCCCCAGATACGCAGTATTTT.

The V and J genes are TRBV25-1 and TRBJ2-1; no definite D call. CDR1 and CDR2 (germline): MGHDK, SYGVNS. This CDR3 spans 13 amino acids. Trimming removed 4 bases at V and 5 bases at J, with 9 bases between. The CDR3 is CASSATANNEQFF. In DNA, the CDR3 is TGTGCCAGCAGTGCGACTGCAAACAATGAGCAGTTCTTC.

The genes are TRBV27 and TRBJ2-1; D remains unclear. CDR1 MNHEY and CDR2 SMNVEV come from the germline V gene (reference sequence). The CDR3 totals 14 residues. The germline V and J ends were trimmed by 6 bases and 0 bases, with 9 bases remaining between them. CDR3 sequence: CASRGYHSYNEQFF. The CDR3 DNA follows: TGTGCCAGCAGGGGCTACCACTCCTACAATGAGCAGTTCTTC.

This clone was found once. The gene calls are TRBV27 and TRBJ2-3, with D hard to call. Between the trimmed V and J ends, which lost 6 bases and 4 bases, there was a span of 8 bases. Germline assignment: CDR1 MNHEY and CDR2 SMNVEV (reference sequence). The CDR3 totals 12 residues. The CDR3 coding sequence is TGTGCCAGCAGCCCACAGTCAGATACGCAGTATTTT. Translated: CASSPQSDTQYF.

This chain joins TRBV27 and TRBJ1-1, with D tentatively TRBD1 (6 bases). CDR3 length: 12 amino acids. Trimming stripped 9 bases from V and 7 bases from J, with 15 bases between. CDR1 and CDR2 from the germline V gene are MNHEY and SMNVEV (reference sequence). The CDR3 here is CASSGAGYEAFF. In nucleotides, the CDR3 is TGTGCCAGTTCGGGGGCGGGCTATGAAGCTTTCTTT.

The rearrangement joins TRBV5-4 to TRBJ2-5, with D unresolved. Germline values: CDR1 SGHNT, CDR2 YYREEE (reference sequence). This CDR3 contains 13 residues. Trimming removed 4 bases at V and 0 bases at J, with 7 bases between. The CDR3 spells CASSPPNQETQYF. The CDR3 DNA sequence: TGTGCCAGCAGCCCCCCTAACCAAGAGACCCAGTACTTC.

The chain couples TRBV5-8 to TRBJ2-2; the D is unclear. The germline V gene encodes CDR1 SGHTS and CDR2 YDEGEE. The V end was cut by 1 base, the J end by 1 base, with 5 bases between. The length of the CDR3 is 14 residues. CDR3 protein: CASSLRENTGELFF. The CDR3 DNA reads TGTGCCAGCAGCTTGAGGGAGAACACCGGGGAGCTGTTTTTT.

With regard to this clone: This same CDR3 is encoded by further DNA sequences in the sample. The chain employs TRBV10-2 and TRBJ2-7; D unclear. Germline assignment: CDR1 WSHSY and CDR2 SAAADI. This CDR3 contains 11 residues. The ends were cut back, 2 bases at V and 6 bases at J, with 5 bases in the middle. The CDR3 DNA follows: TGCGCCAGCAGTGAGAGCCGCGAGCAGTACTTC. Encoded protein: CASSESREQYF.

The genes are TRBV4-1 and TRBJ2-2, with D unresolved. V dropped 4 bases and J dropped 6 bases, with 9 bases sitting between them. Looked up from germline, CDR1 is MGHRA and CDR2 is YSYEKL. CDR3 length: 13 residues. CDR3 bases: TGCGCCAGCAGCCCAATCCCCGCCGGGGAGCTGTTTTTT. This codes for CASSPIPAGELFF.

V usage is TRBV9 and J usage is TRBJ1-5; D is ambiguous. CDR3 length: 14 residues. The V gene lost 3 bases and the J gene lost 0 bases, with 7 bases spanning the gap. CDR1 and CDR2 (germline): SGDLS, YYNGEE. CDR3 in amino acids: CASSEWGSNQPQHF. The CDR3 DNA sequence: TGTGCCAGCAGCGAATGGGGTAGCAATCAGCCCCAGCATTTT.

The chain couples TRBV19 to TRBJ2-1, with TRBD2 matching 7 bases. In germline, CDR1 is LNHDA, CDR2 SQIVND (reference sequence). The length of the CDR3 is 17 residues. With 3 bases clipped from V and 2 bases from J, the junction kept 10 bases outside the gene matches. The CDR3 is CASSMEGLTIPYNEQFF. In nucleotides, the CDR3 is TGTGCCAGTAGTATGGAGGGACTAACCATACCCTACAATGAGCAGTTCTTC.